A single TCR beta chain is shown here with its context. The antigen this receptor binds is unknown. There are no base qualities to consult, and no much larger clone falls within one base. The data derive from a study of T cell changes during pregnancy in multiple sclerosis (dated by TCRdb to about 2019). Background on the whole study: The study looked at changes in the T cell repertoire across pregnancy in women with multiple sclerosis.

From its cysteine to its phenylalanine, the CDR3 spans 16 amino acids. Only the CDR3 region is kept as DNA, spanning 48 bases read in frame from base 1. Compared with germline, V lacks 3 bases and J lacks 3 bases; bases without a gene match: 6. Via the germline V gene (reference sequence), CDR1 is GTSNPN and CDR2 SVGIG. Receptors were amplified or captured by the immunoSEQ multiplex PCR assay. What TCRdb holds here is the immuneACCESS table cut down to in-frame rearrangements. Part of the clones is not present; checked against another copy, under half of the missing clones reflect an unresolved V gene, and the others are unexplained. Recorded for this sample are tens of thousands of clones; more than 85% of them occurred a single time. The top ten constitute roughly 2.2% of the sample.

This TCR was sampled from a female donor with multiple sclerosis, enrolled in a pregnancy study. Sample: peripheral blood, taken in the third trimester of pregnancy. The chain employs TRBV30 and TRBJ2-6; 9 junctional bases match TRBD1. The nucleotides read TGTGCCTGGAGCGGGACAGGGAAAGGTGGGGCCAACGTCCTGACTTTC. This is translated as CAWSGTGKGGANVLTF.